The 10 T cell receptor beta chains in this list originate from one sample, sequenced in a study of human T cells and chemical hapten exposure. This sample's time point: patch test 2, 6 weeks after DPC sensitization. Indicated treatment: therapeutic diphenylcyclopropenone sensitization with weekly scalp DPC. A single record per CDR3 protein comes from TCRdb applying MiXCR to the RACE reads. The sample contains tens of thousands of distinct CDR3 sequences, around 9.3% of which appear only once. The input for sequencing was whole blood, taken in connection with sensitization to the hapten diphenylcyclopropenone (DPC). Receptor source: a woman aged 40 to 50 with alopecia areata. Some clones in this sample may be carry-over from other donors' samples.

This clonotype showed up just a few times. The rearrangement links TRBV4-1 to TRBJ2-1; no firm D call. The CDR3 contains 13 residues. V was cut by 3 bases and J by 1 base, with 4 bases left in between. In germline, CDR1 is MGHRA, CDR2 YSYEKL. In DNA form, the CDR3 reads TGCGCCAGCAGCCACCTGTCCTACAATGAGCAGTTCTTC. Protein product: CASSHLSYNEQFF.

In its sample, this clonotype ranks as medium-sized (0.01 to 0.1%). V is TRBV27 and J is TRBJ2-4, with D uncertain. Trimming left V 5 bases short and J 6 bases short, with 8 bases between. In germline, CDR1 is MNHEY, CDR2 SMNVEV (reference sequence). The CDR3 is 12 amino acids. CDR3 residues: CASSLGGNIQYF. The CDR3 DNA follows: TGTGCCAGCAGTCTAGGCGGAAACATTCAGTACTTC.

This clonotype was observed many times. The gene calls are TRBV6-2 or TRBV6-3 and TRBJ2-3, with 7 bases matching TRBD2. The junction had 13 bases not matched to a gene; V was cut back by 6 bases and J by 4 bases. Germline V CDR1 and CDR2: MNHEY, SVGEGT. The CDR3 sequence is 16 residues long. CDR3 in DNA: TGTGCCAGCAGGCGGCGGGACTACGGGCGGTCAGATACGCAGTATTTT. Amino acid sequence: CASRRRDYGRSDTQYF.

This clonotype was observed many times. The rearrangement joins TRBV3-1 to TRBJ2-3, with TRBD2 identical over 9 bases. This CDR3 comprises 16 residues. Germline lookup yields CDR1 LGHDT and CDR2 YNNKEL (reference sequence). The V gene end was trimmed by 0 bases and the J gene end by 4 bases; junction bases not matched to a gene: 5. The CDR3 nucleotides read TGTGCCAGCAGCCAAGAAACCCAGCGGGGGGCAGATACGCAGTATTTT. It translates to CASSQETQRGADTQYF.

V is TRBV20-1 and J is TRBJ2-5; TRBD1 matches 10 bases. The length of the CDR3 is 15 residues. Germline V gene data show CDR1 as DFQATT and CDR2 as SNEGSKA (reference sequence). V trimming: 6 bases; J trimming: 5 bases; junction bases outside the gene matches: 12. The CDR3 DNA sequence: TGCAGTGCCGTTTATCCGGGACAGGGGAGCGAGACCCAGTACTTC. It translates to CSAVYPGQGSETQYF.

The rearrangement joins TRBV20-1 to TRBJ2-1; D tentatively fits TRBD1 or TRBD2 (5 bases each). CDR3 length equals 13 residues. Germline loops: CDR1 DFQATT, CDR2 SNEGSKA (reference sequence). V was shortened by 6 bases and J by 10 bases, with 19 bases between the two germline ends. The CDR3 protein is CSATRDLRGEQFF. The CDR3 region has the DNA TGCAGTGCCACAAGGGACCTTCGGGGCGAGCAGTTCTTC.

This clonotype has at least ten counts. This chain links TRBV11-2 with TRBJ1-6; D possibly corresponds to TRBD1 (5 bases). CDR1 is SGHAT, CDR2 FQNNGV, per germline. This CDR3 is 14 amino acids long. Trimming stripped 4 bases from V and 7 bases from J, with 11 bases between. The chain's CDR3 is CASSSGTDNSPLHF. The CDR3 DNA follows: TGTGCCAGCAGCTCCGGGACGGACAATTCACCCCTCCACTTT.

This clonotype was seen at least ten times. The chain links TRBV7-2 to TRBJ2-7, with 7 bases aligning to TRBD2. Trimming at V came to 4 bases and at J to 0 bases, leaving 6 bases not matched to a gene. From germline, CDR1 is SGHTA and CDR2 FQGNSA. This CDR3 is built from 15 residues. CDR3 bases: TGTGCCAGCAGCTCCGATAGCGGGCACTCCTACGAGCAGTACTTC. This gives the protein CASSSDSGHSYEQYF. Full variable domain (outside the CDR3, taken from reference TRBV7-2 and TRBJ2-7): GAGVSQSPSNKVTEKGKDVELRCDPISGHTALYWYRQSLGQGLEFLIYFQGNSAPDKSGLPSDRFSAERTGGSVSTLTIQRTQQEDSAVYLCASSSDSGHSYEQYFGPGTRLTVT.

This clonotype was recorded a few times. The V gene is TRBV2, the J gene TRBJ1-6; D is undetermined. The ends were cut back, 11 bases at V and 6 bases at J, with 17 bases in the middle. The CDR3 length is 14 residues. The germline CDR1 and CDR2 sequences are SNHLY and FYNNEI. CDR3 sequence (DNA): TGTGCCGGTTCACGGACGGATTTTAATTCACCCCTCCACTTT. It codes for CAGSRTDFNSPLHF.

This clonotype was observed at least ten times. V usage is TRBV9 and J usage is TRBJ1-4; D ambiguous. Germline CDR1 reads SGDLS; CDR2 reads YYNGEE. The germline V and J ends were trimmed by 0 bases and 8 bases, with 14 bases remaining between them. CDR3 length equals 15 residues. The CDR3 DNA reads TGTGCCAGCAGCGTAGGGGCCAAAGAGGCCGAAAAACTGTTTTTT. As protein: CASSVGAKEAEKLFF.